This TCR beta chain derives from a study of CD8+CD57+ T cells in acquired aplastic anemia. At the level of the study: The average for DNA from sorted CD4+ and CD8+ cells was about 2.9 ug. Reads per healthy sample averaged roughly 10 million (CD4+) and under 12 million (CD8+).

Template material for TCR beta VDJ and CDR3 profiling consisted of genomic DNA. One entry per CDR3 protein, called by TCRdb with MiXCR from the reads. The sample records roughly 180,000 distinct CDR3 sequences, about 47% being singletons. Whole-study results and caveats: Overlap between patients and controls comprised 25 to 35 CD8+ CDR3 sequences. The study found no significant CD8+ Simpson's diversity difference between patients and controls.

Of note for this clonotype: Its antigen is unknown.

V was shortened by 4 bases and J by 4 bases, with 11 bases between the two germline ends. There are 12 residues in the CDR3. Germline CDR1 and CDR2: SQVTM and ANQGSEA. V usage is TRBV29-1 and J usage is TRBJ2-7; no clear D gene. This TCR derives from a human donor in good health. What was sequenced was sorted CD4+, CD8+, or CD8+CD57+ T cells (not recorded which) from PBMCs. The DNA of the CDR3 is TGCAGCGTTGTCGGCCGTGGGTACGAGCAGTACTTC. Protein sequence: CSVVGRGYEQYF.